This passage covers 20 T cell receptor beta chains from one sample sequenced in a study of blood T cell repertoires in COVID-19. Only in-frame clones appear in the TCRdb table, and some are missing; sequencing was by immunoSEQ multiplex PCR. Here the sample spans around 100,000 clones, around four fifths being singletons. The sequencing input was peripheral blood. Receptors were obtained from a human donor in a cohort sampled during active COVID-19.

This rearrangement joins TRBV3-1 (or the pseudogene TRBV3-2) to TRBJ2-1; 12 bases fit TRBD2. The germline CDR1 and CDR2 sequences are LGHDT and YNNKEL (reference sequence). This CDR3 has 16 amino acids. V shed 1 base and J 4 bases; nucleotides not matched to a gene: 2. CDR3 region: CASSQGGLAGYNEQFF. CDR3 coding DNA: TGTGCCAGCAGCCAAGGGGGACTAGCGGGTTACAATGAGCAGTTCTTC.

The J gene is TRBJ1-3, the V gene TRBV3-1 (or the pseudogene TRBV3-2); 7 nucleotides line up with TRBD1. The CDR3 is made up of 19 amino acids. Germline lookup yields CDR1 LGHDT and CDR2 YNNKEL (reference sequence). V gave up 0 bases and J gave up 0 bases; unmatched junction bases: 11. The CDR3 region has the DNA TGTGCCAGCAGCCAAGAAGGGACAGTTCCCCGCAACTCTGGAAACACCATATATTTT. Protein: CASSQEGTVPRNSGNTIYF.

The chain has TRBV12-5 and TRBJ1-1, with TRBD1 as a possible D gene (5 bases). Germline V CDR1 and CDR2: LGHNT, FRNRAP. The CDR3 loop spans 13 amino acids. V lost 1 base and J lost 7, with 10 bases in between. CDR3 protein: CASGLAPGFEAFF. The CDR3 coding sequence is TGTGCTAGTGGTTTGGCTCCAGGGTTTGAAGCTTTCTTT. The full variable domain, rest sourced from reference TRBV12-5 and TRBJ1-1, is DARVTQTPRHKVTEMGQEVTMRCQPILGHNTVFWYRQTMMQGLELLAYFRNRAPLDDSGMPKDRFSAEMPDATLATLKIQPSEPRDSAVYFCASGLAPGFEAFFGQGTRLTVV.

In DNA, the CDR3 is TGCGCCAGCAGCTTAAATGACAGGGGGAGGAATGAAAAACTGTTTTTT. Translated, it gives CASSLNDRGRNEKLFF. V usage is TRBV5-1 and J usage is TRBJ1-4, with 9 nucleotides matching TRBD1. CDR3 length: 16 amino acids. V dropped 2 bases and J dropped 5; count of bases not matched to a gene: 7. Germline assignment: CDR1 SGHRS and CDR2 YFSETQ. Drawing the rest from reference TRBV5-1 and TRBJ1-4, the complete variable domain is KAGVTQTPRYLIKTRGQQVTLSCSPISGHRSVSWYQQTPGQGLQFLFEYFSETQRNKGNFPGRFSGRQFSNSRSEMNVSTLELGDSALYLCASSLNDRGRNEKLFFGSGTQLSVL.

The chain joins TRBV3-1 (or the pseudogene TRBV3-2) to TRBJ1-2; weak D call: TRBD1 (6 bases). V was pared by 0 bases and J by 2 bases, with 7 bases between. Germline V CDR1 and CDR2: LGHDT, YNNKEL (reference sequence). This CDR3 region has 14 residues. CDR3 region: CASSQDTGNYGYTF. The CDR3 region has the DNA TGTGCCAGCAGCCAAGACACAGGGAACTATGGCTACACCTTC.

The J gene is TRBJ2-7, the V gene TRBV7-3, with 9 nucleotides matching TRBD1. V was clipped by 2 bases and J by 1 base; unmatched bases: 3. The CDR3 length is 15 residues. CDR1 is SGHTA and CDR2 is FQGTGA in the germline V gene. Here the CDR3 reads CASSLRGTGSYEQYF. In nucleotides, the CDR3 is TGTGCCAGCAGCTTACGCGGGACAGGGTCCTACGAGCAGTACTTC.

The genes are TRBV7-2 and TRBJ2-1; D is unclear. CDR3 length: 14 residues. Germline V CDR1 and CDR2: SGHTA, FQGNSA. Trimming stripped 5 bases from V and 8 bases from J, with 16 bases between. The CDR3 coding sequence is TGTGCCAGCAGCACTCGACGGAGAGGCGATGAGCAGTTCTTC. Translated: CASSTRRRGDEQFF.

This chain links TRBV7-3 with TRBJ1-2; D is perhaps TRBD1 (5 bases). There are 16 residues in the CDR3. V lost 5 bases, J lost 8 bases, and 24 bases lay in between. Germline values: CDR1 SGHTA, CDR2 FQGTGA. CDR3 DNA: TGTGCCAGCAGCCTCTTGGTCGTCAGGGATTTAGGGGGCTACACCTTC. Translation gives CASSLLVVRDLGGYTF.

The chain uses TRBV11-2 and TRBJ1-2, with 7 positions matching TRBD1. The CDR3 is made up of 13 amino acids. Germline CDR1 SGHAT, CDR2 FQNNGV. Germline trimming cut 5 bases from V and 5 bases from J; bases unmatched to any gene: 5. In DNA, the CDR3 is TGTGCCAGCAGCCTATTGACAGGGTATGGCTACACCTTC. It yields the protein CASSLLTGYGYTF.

A word on this clone: Other DNA sequences in this specimen translate into the identical CDR3. This chain uses TRBV5-1 with TRBJ1-1, with D possibly TRBD1 on 5 matching bases. The V end lost 0 bases, the J end lost 0 bases, and 6 bases lay between the germline ends. CDR3 length: 14 residues. Germline-derived CDR1 and CDR2 are SGHRS and YFSETQ. The CDR3 loop reads CASSLAGMNTEAFF. In nucleotides, the CDR3 is TGCGCCAGCAGCTTGGCAGGGATGAACACTGAAGCTTTCTTT. The whole variable domain, filled in from reference TRBV5-1 and TRBJ1-1, reads KAGVTQTPRYLIKTRGQQVTLSCSPISGHRSVSWYQQTPGQGLQFLFEYFSETQRNKGNFPGRFSGRQFSNSRSEMNVSTLELGDSALYLCASSLAGMNTEAFFGQGTRLTVV.

The V and J genes are TRBV18 and TRBJ2-2; the D gene is possibly TRBD2 (7 bases). V was clipped by 3 bases and J by 3 bases, with 8 bases between them. Germline V gene sequence: CDR1 KGHSH, CDR2 LQKENI. The CDR3 runs 14 residues. CDR3 sequence: CASSPGGHTGELFF. The CDR3 DNA is TGTGCCAGCTCACCCGGGGGGCACACCGGGGAGCTGTTTTTT.

This chain joins TRBV25-1 and TRBJ1-6; tentative D call: TRBD1 (6 bases). The CDR3 length is 14 residues. V lost 7 bases, J lost 7 bases, and 14 bases lay in between. CDR1 and CDR2 (germline): MGHDK, SYGVNS. CDR3: CASKQGVKNSPLHF. The CDR3 DNA reads TGTGCCAGCAAACAGGGAGTTAAAAATTCACCCCTCCACTTT.

A note on this clone: The sample carries other DNA sequences with the same CDR3. V gene TRBV5-1 combines with J gene TRBJ1-2; TRBD1 is a possible D gene (5 bases). Trimming shortened V by 0 bases and J by 4 bases, and 7 bases separated the two germline ends. Germline lookup yields CDR1 SGHRS and CDR2 YFSETQ. This CDR3 has 13 amino acids. The CDR3 DNA reads TGCGCCAGCAGCTTGGACGGGGGCTATGGCTACACCTTC. Its translation is CASSLDGGYGYTF.

The chain recombines TRBV29-1 with TRBJ1-2; 7 nucleotides line up with TRBD1. The germline gives CDR1 SQVTM, CDR2 ANQGSEA. This CDR3 has 12 residues. Trimming took 4 bases from V and 7 from J; bases not matched to a gene: 6. CDR3 sequence: CSVAGGGSGYTF. CDR3 coding DNA: TGCAGCGTTGCAGGGGGAGGCTCTGGCTACACCTTC.

The genes are TRBV3-1 (or the pseudogene TRBV3-2) and TRBJ2-5, with D perhaps matching TRBD2 (5 bases). Trimming shortened V by 0 bases and J by 5 bases, and 10 bases separated the two germline ends. Looked up from germline, CDR1 is LGHDT and CDR2 is YNNKEL (reference sequence). CDR3 length: 14 amino acids. The CDR3 is CASSQEAGSETQYF. The CDR3 nucleotides are TGTGCCAGCAGCCAAGAGGCGGGCTCGGAGACCCAGTACTTC.

This sequence joins TRBV5-4 and TRBJ2-3; D is ambiguous. The CDR3 totals 16 residues. V gave up 0 bases and J gave up 1 base, with 12 bases separating them. In germline, CDR1 is SGHNT, CDR2 YYREEE (reference sequence). The CDR3 coding sequence is TGTGCCAGCAGCTTGGGGTGGTCGGGTCGCACAGATACGCAGTATTTT. Its translation is CASSLGWSGRTDTQYF.

This chain joins TRBV5-1 and TRBJ1-1; D is unresolved. This CDR3 has 13 amino acids. Trimming took off 3 bases at V and 2 bases at J, with 8 bases between the two ends. Germline V CDR1 and CDR2: SGHRS, YFSETQ. The CDR3 DNA reads TGCGCCAGCAGCTCACAGCCTAACACTGAAGCTTTCTTT. It codes for CASSSQPNTEAFF.

The V gene is TRBV27, the J gene TRBJ2-1; 12 bases are a match to TRBD2. This CDR3 contains 16 residues. Germline V gives CDR1 MNHEY, CDR2 SMNVEV (reference sequence). V lost 7 bases, J lost 6 bases, and 10 bases stayed unmatched. The CDR3 bases are TGTGCCAGCACCCTACTAGCGGGGGGAGGATCCAATGAGCAGTTCTTC. The encoded protein is CASTLLAGGGSNEQFF.

The CDR3 sequence is CASSLVGQGFSYEQYF. The CDR3 DNA follows: TGTGCCAGCAGCTTGGTGGGCCAGGGATTCTCCTACGAGCAGTACTTC. V usage is TRBV5-5 and J usage is TRBJ2-7; a weak D match, TRBD1 (5 bases). The CDR3 totals 16 residues. With 0 bases removed from V and 0 bases from J, the gap between germline ends came to 13 bases. Per germline, CDR1 SGHKS and CDR2 YYEKEE (reference sequence).

This clone appeared a few times. The chain links TRBV6-6 to TRBJ1-1, with D possibly TRBD1 on 6 matching bases. Trimming stripped 6 bases from V and 3 bases from J, with 17 bases between. CDR3 length: 15 residues. Germline V gene data show CDR1 as MNHNY and CDR2 as SVGAGI (reference sequence). The CDR3: CASRQLTGQYTEAFF. The CDR3 DNA follows: TGTGCCAGCAGACAACTTACCGGACAGTACACTGAAGCTTTCTTT.